Listed below are T cell receptor beta chains from one sample, sequenced in a study of response to subunit inactivated influenza vaccine. TCRdb re-called the RT-PCR reads through MiXCR, storing one row per CDR3 protein. This sample has approximately 300,000 distinct CDR3 sequences, with about 20% found just once. The sequences come from PBMCs from blood, collected about 19 months after vaccination. The receptors were gathered from a man between 50 and 75 years old who received an inactivated influenza vaccine. CDR3s include the opening cysteine and the closing phenylalanine or tryptophan. A D gene is named only where the DNA matches it firmly. Rows give clone size only sometimes, using once, few, many, or a class for an expanded clone.

abundance	d_gene	j_gene	v_gene	CDR3aa	CDR3nt
NA	NA	TRBJ1-6	TRBV30	CAWSVVSSPLHF	TGTGCCTGGAGTGTCGTATCGTCACCCCTCCACTTT
NA	NA	TRBJ2-1	TRBV7-2	CASRPIARVNEQFF	TGTGCCAGCAGGCCAATAGCGCGGGTCAATGAGCAGTTCTTC
many	NA	TRBJ1-4	TRBV5-1	CASSLAGGLGEKLFF	TGCGCCAGCAGCTTGGCCGGGGGTTTAGGTGAAAAACTGTTTTTT
NA	TRBD1	TRBJ1-2	TRBV7-2	CASSLVNRQGNGYTF	TGTGCCAGCAGCTTAGTGAACAGACAGGGGAACGGCTACACCTTC
many	TRBD2	TRBJ2-7	TRBV7-2	CASSTISGTSGYEQYF	TGTGCCAGCAGCACAATATCCGGGACTAGCGGCTACGAGCAGTACTTC
few	NA	TRBJ1-5	TRBV5-1	CASSFPLSHVPPLIEGNQPQHF	TGCGCCAGCAGCTTCCCCCTTTCACACGTTCCCCCTTTGATAGAGGGCAATCAGCCCCAGCATTTT
many	TRBD1	TRBJ1-1	TRBV29-1	CSVGDRGAEAFF	TGCAGCGTTGGTGACAGGGGCGCTGAAGCTTTCTTT
NA	TRBD1	TRBJ1-6	TRBV20-1	CSARTGQGEVSPLHF	TGCAGTGCTAGAACAGGACAGGGGGAAGTTTCACCCCTCCACTTT
NA	NA	TRBJ2-4	TRBV4-2	CASSQDWRAKNIQYF	TGTGCCAGCAGCCAAGATTGGCGTGCCAAAAACATTCAGTACTTC
few	TRBD1	TRBJ1-2	TRBV6-2/TRBV6-3	CASRDRGDYGYTF	TGTGCCAGCAGAGACAGGGGGGACTATGGCTACACCTTC
NA	NA	TRBJ1-1	TRBV27	CASSLSALAAFF	TGTGCCAGCAGTTTATCTGCGTTGGCAGCTTTCTTT
NA	NA	TRBJ2-7	TRBV5-1	CASSLVGVAYEQYF	TGCGCCAGCAGCTTGGTGGGGGTCGCCTACGAGCAGTACTTC
few	NA	TRBJ2-7	TRBV12-3/TRBV12-4	CASSPGTYYEQYF	TGTGCCAGCAGTCCCGGGACATACTACGAGCAGTACTTC
NA	NA	TRBJ1-2	TRBV20-1	CSARRRKDYGYTF	TGCAGTGCTAGAAGGCGTAAGGACTATGGCTACACCTTC
few	NA	TRBJ2-5	TRBV7-9	CASSLVVEETQYF	TGTGCCAGCAGCTTAGTAGTTGAAGAGACCCAGTACTTC
few	NA	TRBJ1-5	TRBV4-3	CASSQEPRSNQPQHF	TGCGCCAGCAGCCAAGAACCAAGGAGCAATCAGCCCCAGCATTTT